This is a list of T cell receptor beta chains from one sample in a study of blood T cells in healthy people across ages. One entry per CDR3 protein, called by TCRdb with MiXCR from the 5' RACE reads. The sample lists some 700,000 distinct CDR3 sequences, 22% occurring once. The sequenced material came from blood. The receptors stem from a man between 65 and 85 years old in good health. CDR3s include the opening cysteine and the closing phenylalanine or tryptophan. D genes are given only for firm matches. Only part of the rows carry a size: once, few, many, or a class if the clone is expanded.

d_call cdr3_length j_call clone_size v_call cdr3_nt cdr3_aa
TRBD2 14 TRBJ2-3 - TRBV2 TGTGCCAGCTCAGGACTAGCGCACACAGATACGCAGTATTTT CASSGLAHTDTQYF
- 15 TRBJ2-7 few TRBV6-5 TGTGCCAGCAGTACCCAGAGGGGGGCCTCCTACGAGCAGTACTTC CASSTQRGASYEQYF
- 15 TRBJ2-5 - TRBV7-7 TGTGCCAGCAGCTTAGGCAGGGTGAAACAAGAGACCCAGTACTTC CASSLGRVKQETQYF
TRBD1 16 TRBJ2-3 few TRBV24-1 TGTGCCACCGGCAGGACAGGGGGCGTGGAGACAGATACGCAGTATTTT CATGRTGGVETDTQYF
- 15 TRBJ1-4 few TRBV6-1 TGTGCCAGCATCGACCCGGGACCCACTCGATCAGGGCTGTTTTTT CASIDPGPTRSGLFF
TRBD1 14 TRBJ1-1 few TRBV29-1 TGCGGCGCCAATGGACAGGGGGTGGGAACTGAAGCTTTCTTT CGANGQGVGTEAFF
TRBD1 14 TRBJ2-2 few TRBV6-6 TGTGCCAGCAGTTGGACAGGGGGTACCGGGGAGCTGTTTTTT CASSWTGGTGELFF
TRBD2 15 TRBJ2-1 - TRBV28 TGTGCCAGCAGCGCCTTGGGGGGGGAGATCAATGAGCAGTTCTTC CASSALGGEINEQFF
TRBD1 12 TRBJ2-1 few TRBV11-3 TGTGCCAGCAGAGGACCATCAGGGGGGCAGTTCTTC CASRGPSGGQFF
- 14 TRBJ2-3 few TRBV5-1 TGCGCCAGCAGCTCGGAGGGGCTGATAGATACGCAGTATTTT CASSSEGLIDTQYF
TRBD1 16 TRBJ1-1 - TRBV20-1 TGCAGTGCTACAGGGACAGGGTTTCGGGGGAACACTGAAGCTTTCTTT CSATGTGFRGNTEAFF